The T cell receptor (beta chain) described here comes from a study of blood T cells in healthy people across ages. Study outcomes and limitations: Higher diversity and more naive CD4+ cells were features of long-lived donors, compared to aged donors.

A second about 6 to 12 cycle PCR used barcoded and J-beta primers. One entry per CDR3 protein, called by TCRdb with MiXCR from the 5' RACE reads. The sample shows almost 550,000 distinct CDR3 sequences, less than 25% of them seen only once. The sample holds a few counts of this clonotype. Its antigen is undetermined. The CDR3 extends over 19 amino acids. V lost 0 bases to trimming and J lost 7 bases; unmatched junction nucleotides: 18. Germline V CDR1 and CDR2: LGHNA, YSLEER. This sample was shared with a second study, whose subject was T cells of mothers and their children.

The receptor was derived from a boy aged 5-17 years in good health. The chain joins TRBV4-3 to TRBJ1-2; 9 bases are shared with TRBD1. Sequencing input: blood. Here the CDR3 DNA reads TGCGCCAGCAGCCAAGACACAGCCGGGACAGGGTGGAAAGTATTTGGCTACACCTTC. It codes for CASSQDTAGTGWKVFGYTF.